One and the same sample provided the 5 T cell receptor beta chains below, sequenced in a study of T cell repertoires in ileal Crohn's disease (dated 2019 in TCRdb). Library method: the immunoSEQ multiplex PCR assay. Held by TCRdb, this immuneACCESS table contains in-frame sequences only and omits some clones. Under half of the omission traces to an unresolved V gene where checked; the cause of the rest is unknown. The sample data list more than 3,000 clones, and 55% to 75% of these were observed just once. Jointly, the top ten make up 25% of the sample. Taken with the paper, the label for time point translates to: proximal margin of the surgical specimen (macroscopically non-inflamed). The source material was ileal tissue. The receptors here all came from an adult with Crohn's disease.

This clone was seen a few times. This chain joins TRBV5-3 and TRBJ2-1, with 11 bases that match TRBD2. TRBV5-3 is assigned to the ORF class and has an uncertain function. The CDR3 covers 14 residues. J lost 7 bases, V lost 8 bases, and 8 bases had no gene match. As DNA, the CDR3 is TGTGCCAGCAGCCCTTTAGCGGGAGGGAATGAGCAGTTCTTC. This sequence encodes CASSPLAGGNEQFF.

The V call is TRBV7-8, the J call TRBJ2-3, with 8 bases that match TRBD1. Per the germline V gene, CDR1 is SGHVS and CDR2 is FQNEAQ. J lost 2 bases, V lost 5 bases, and 9 bases had no gene match. The CDR3 is made up of 16 amino acids. The CDR3 DNA is TGTGCCAGCAGCCGTCCCGGACAGGGTATCACAGATACGCAGTATTTT. This codes for CASSRPGQGITDTQYF. Together with reference TRBV7-8 and TRBJ2-3, the CDR3 gives the full variable domain: GAGVSQSPRYKVAKRGQDVALRCDPISGHVSLFWYQQALGQGPEFLTYFQNEAQLDKSGLPSDRFFAERPEGSVSTLKIQRTQQEDSAVYLCASSRPGQGITDTQYFGPGTRLTVL.

The CDR3 reads CASSSTGDNEQFF. CDR3 DNA: TGTGCCAGCAGTTCCACGGGGGACAATGAGCAGTTCTTC. The gene calls are TRBV6-4 and TRBJ2-1, with D possibly TRBD2 on 6 matching bases. This CDR3 spans 13 amino acids. V was trimmed by 5 bases and J by 5 bases, leaving 10 bases between them. CDR1 is MRHNA and CDR2 is SNTAGT in the germline V gene.

Notes on this clone: A junction boundary mismatches the germline segment, possibly from a read error. The gene calls are TRBV6-5 and TRBJ2-1; D is ambiguous. Per the germline V gene, CDR1 is MNHEY and CDR2 is SVGAGI. The CDR3 length is 15 residues. CDR3 region: CASSYGLPSSNEQFF. The CDR3, as DNA: TGTGCCAGCAGTTACGGGCTACCGTCCTCCAATGAGCAGTTCTTC.

The V call is TRBV30, the J call TRBJ1-2; no reliable D call. V gave up 3 bases and J gave up 1 base, with 9 bases separating them. The CDR3 runs 13 residues. The germline V gene has CDR1 GTSNPN and CDR2 SVGIG (reference sequence). CDR3 bases: TGTGCCTGGAGACAATCCCTTAACTATGGCTACACCTTC. The encoded protein is CAWRQSLNYGYTF. Filled out from reference TRBV30 and TRBJ1-2, the complete variable domain reads SQTIHQWPATLVQPVGSPLSLECTVEGTSNPNLYWYRQAAGRGLQLLFYSVGIGQISSEVPQNLSASRPQDRQFILSSKKLLLSDSGFYLCAWRQSLNYGYTFGSGTRLTVV.